One sample yielded the 4 T cell receptor beta chains listed below, sequenced in a study of a mutant IDH1 vaccine in newly diagnosed glioma (dated by TCRdb to the early 2020s). The time point label here, explained by the study, means: week 11, during vaccination. A 20-mer mutant IDH1 peptide at 300 micrograms in Montanide made up each vaccine dose, which was injected subcutaneously together with topical imiquimod. Library preparation was by the immunoSEQ multiplex PCR assay. The table comes from immuneACCESS by way of TCRdb, which keeps in-frame sequences with V and J called. Part of the clones is missing from these tables; in studies checked, under half for an unresolved V gene and the rest for unknown reasons. The sample has 60,000 to 75,000 clones on record, roughly 80% of them singletons. The top ten hold 3.5% to 4.5% of the sample. Their antigens remain unidentified. The sequenced sample was PBMCs, obtained from a glioma patient whose treatment included an IDH1 peptide vaccine. The receptors originated from a young man with glioma.

CDR3 nucleotides: TGTGCCAGCAGCTTGGCTTCGATGGGCACAAAGTATTTT. Encoded protein: CASSLASMGTKYF. J is TRBJ2-3 and V is TRBV5-8; D ambiguous. Per the germline V gene, CDR1 is SGHTS and CDR2 is YDEGEE. V shed 0 bases and J shed 13 bases, with 15 bases lying between them. The CDR3 contains 13 residues.

J is TRBJ1-1 and V is TRBV2; the match to TRBD1 covers 9 bases. J lost 0 bases, V lost 6 bases, and 5 bases had no gene match. The CDR3 contains 15 residues. Germline CDR1 is SNHLY and CDR2 is FYNNEI. DNA of the CDR3: TGTGCCAGCAGAGAGACAGGGGGTCTGAACACTGAAGCTTTCTTT. Its protein is CASRETGGLNTEAFF. Supplemented by reference TRBV2 and TRBJ1-1, the full variable domain reads EPEVTQTPSHQVTQMGQEVILRCVPISNHLYFYWYRQILGQKVEFLVSFYNNEISEKSEIFDDQFSVERPDGSNFTLKIRSTKLEDSAMYFCASRETGGLNTEAFFGQGTRLTVV.

The genes are TRBV5-1 and TRBJ2-7; D ambiguous. The CDR3 extends over 13 amino acids. The ends were cut back, 2 bases at V and 3 bases at J, with 9 bases in the middle. Germline lookup yields CDR1 SGHRS and CDR2 YFSETQ. This chain's CDR3 is CASSLAGYYEQYF. The CDR3 region has the DNA TGCGCCAGCAGCTTAGCTGGCTACTACGAGCAGTACTTC.

This CDR3 reads CASSGQASSYEQYF. The CDR3 DNA reads as TGTGCCAGTAGCGGACAGGCCAGCTCCTACGAGCAGTACTTC. The chain is built from TRBV19 and TRBJ2-7, with 7 bases aligning to TRBD1. V lost 6 bases to trimming and J lost 0 bases; unmatched junction nucleotides: 5. CDR3 length equals 14 residues. Looked up from germline, CDR1 is LNHDA and CDR2 is SQIVND (reference sequence).